The 16 T cell receptor beta chains in this list originate from one sample, sequenced in a study of CD8+ T cells in alopecia areata. RNA extraction and reverse transcription yielded cDNA as sequencing template. Using immunoSEQ multiplex PCR, the repertoire was profiled, and TCRdb retains in-frame clones only, with some absent. The sample contains more than 90,000 clones, none of them singletons. Input material: lesional skin. The origin of the receptors is a C3H/HeJ mouse with alopecia areata. This line is of MHC haplotype H2-k.

This clone was seen at least ten times. The genes are named according to mouse. The read terminates 4 residues ahead of where the CDR3 ends, so the germline J gene completes it. The chain recombines TRBV13-3 with TRBJ2-5; unclear D gene. Per germline, CDR1 NNHDY and CDR2 SYVADS. This CDR3 is 11 amino acids long. The CDR3 region is CASAGRDTQYF. CDR3 DNA (partial): TGTGCCAGCGCAGGCCGGGAC.

Only a few counts were recorded for this clone. At residue 12, the TCRdb amino acid sequence and the translated nucleotide sequence differ, so the protein here is the DNA translation. Gene and germline names: mouse. The read ends 3 residues shy of where the CDR3 ends; the end is completed using the germline J gene. V and J are TRBV19 and TRBJ1-6, with a tentative D call TRBD1 (6 bases). TRBJ1-6 is treated as an ORF (open reading frame) with a function not yet certain. CDR1 and CDR2 (germline): FNHDT, SITEND (reference sequence). Trimming stripped 5 bases from V and 6 bases from J, with 15 bases between. The CDR3 runs to 15 residues. CDR3 sequence reads: CASRHREEGNSPLYF. CDR3 DNA, as far as it was read: TGTGCCAGCAGACACAGGGAAGAAGGTAATTCGCCC.

Details on this clone: The listed genes are named as in mouse. With the read ending 4 residues before the CDR3 end, the germline J gene is used to fill in that end. The chain combines TRBV31 with TRBJ2-2; maybe TRBD2 (5 bases). CDR1 and CDR2 (germline): GKSSPN, SITVG. Trimming took 4 bases from V and 0 from J, leaving 6 bases between them. The CDR3 contains 13 residues. The CDR3: CAWTGTNTGQLYF. The sequenced CDR3 bases are TGTGCCTGGACTGGGACAAACACCGGG.

Notes on this clone: Mouse germline and gene names are used. Read coverage stops 4 residues before the CDR3 terminus; the germline J gene supplies the remainder. The V gene is TRBV31, the J gene TRBJ1-2; tentatively, D is TRBD1 (5 bases). This CDR3 is built from 13 residues. In germline, CDR1 is GKSSPN, CDR2 SITVG. V shed 1 base and J shed 4 bases, with 10 bases lying between them. The covered CDR3 bases are TGTGCCTGGAGTCCCCAGGGTGGCTCC. Translated, it gives CAWSPQGGS. In full, the CDR3 is CAWSPQGGSDYTF. Supplemented by reference TRBV31 and TRBJ1-2, the full variable domain reads AQTIHQWPVAEIKAVGSPLSLGCTIKGKSSPNLYWYWQATGGTLQQLFYSITVGQVESVVQLNLSASRPKDDQFILSTEKLLLSHSGFYLCAWSPQGGSDYTFGSGTRLLVI.

This clone has just a few counts. The listed genes are named as in mouse. Sequencing ends 4 residues short of the CDR3 end; the germline J gene provides the rest. The V and J genes are TRBV13-3 and TRBJ2-3, with 9 bases lining up with TRBD2. V lost 4 bases to trimming and J lost 0 bases; unmatched junction nucleotides: 9. The CDR3 has 17 residues. Germline V gene sequence: CDR1 NNHDY, CDR2 SYVADS. The CDR3 is CASSLLGGGYSAETLYF. The DNA read from the CDR3 is TGTGCCAGCAGTCTACTGGGGGGCGGTTATAGTGCAGAA.

This clone was picked up a small number of times. One end of the junction varies from germline; a read error may be responsible. Gene names denote mouse genes. CDR3 region: CASRITGARTSAETLYF. Partial CDR3 DNA: TGTGCCAGCCGTATCACAGGGGCGAGGACTAGTGCAGAA. V usage is TRBV19 and J usage is TRBJ2-3; 7 bases align to TRBD1. The sequenced fragment ends 4 residues before the CDR3 boundary, so the rest is inferred from the germline J gene. Germline values: CDR1 FNHDT, CDR2 SITEND (reference sequence). The CDR3 sequence is 17 residues long.

With regard to this clone: Gene names are mouse gene names. The CDR3 is cut off 4 residues early in the read; its end comes from the germline J gene. The genes are TRBV13-3 and TRBJ2-4, with D possibly TRBD2 on 6 matching bases. CDR1 is NNHDY, CDR2 SYVADS, per germline. Deletions cut 5 bases from V and 1 base from J, with 11 bases between. The CDR3 consists of 14 residues. Incomplete CDR3 DNA: TGTGCCAGCAGCCCAGCTGGGGGTCAAAAC. It codes for CASSPAGGQN. The full CDR3 reads CASSPAGGQNTLYF.

As concerns this clone: TCRdb lists a protein that is different at residue 10 from the translated DNA; the protein given here uses the DNA translation. The listed genes are named as in mouse. The read finishes 3 residues shy of the CDR3 end, and the germline J gene is used to complete it. The identical CDR3 is also encoded by other nucleotide sequences in the sample. The chain employs TRBV13-3 and TRBJ1-6; a weak D match, TRBD1 (5 bases). TRBJ1-6 is recorded as an ORF, its role being uncertain. Trimming stripped 2 bases from V and 8 bases from J, with 8 bases between. Per the germline V gene, CDR1 is NNHDY and CDR2 is SYVADS. CDR3 length: 13 residues. The CDR3 here is CASSERGDSPLYF. The sequenced part of the CDR3 DNA is TGTGCCAGCAGTGAGCGGGGGGATTCGCCC.

Notes on this clone: Gene names refer to mouse genes. The sequenced CDR3 bases are TGTGCCAGCGGTGATGCGACTGAGAGTGCAGAA. Translated, it gives CASGDATESAE. Given in full, the CDR3 is CASGDATESAETLYF. The genes are TRBV13-2 and TRBJ2-3, with D possibly being TRBD2 (5 bases). Coverage ceases 4 residues before the CDR3 finishes, and the germline J gene fills in the end. The CDR3 consists of 15 residues. The V gene's germline CDR1 is NNHNN and CDR2 SYGAGS (reference sequence). With 0 bases removed from V and 0 bases from J, the gap between germline ends came to 8 bases.

This clone was observed a few times. The germline and genes are mouse ones. The read comes to an end 4 residues before the CDR3 does, leaving the germline J gene to fill in the end. The V call is TRBV1, the J call TRBJ2-4; D gene uncertain. V shed 0 bases and J shed 0 bases, with 10 bases lying between them. The CDR3 loop spans 16 amino acids. CDR1 and CDR2 from the germline V gene are NSQYPW and LRSPGD (reference sequence). The CDR3 here is CTCSADETPSQNTLYF. The part of the CDR3 DNA that was read is TGCACCTGCAGTGCAGATGAGACACCTAGTCAAAAC.

As regards this clone: At residue 13, the translated DNA and the protein in TCRdb do not agree; the protein given here is derived from the DNA. Gene names are mouse gene names. The read ends 3 residues shy of where the CDR3 ends; the end is completed using the germline J gene. The chain has TRBV19 and TRBJ1-3; D not certain. Trimming stripped 1 base from V and 0 bases from J, with 11 bases between. Germline lookup yields CDR1 FNHDT and CDR2 SITEND (reference sequence). The CDR3 extends over 16 amino acids. The CDR3 loop is CASSIPPTPSGNTLYF. CDR3 bases read: TGTGCCAGCAGTATACCCCCGACACCTTCTGGAAATACG.

Only a few counts were recorded for this clone. The genes and germline here are from mouse. The read comes to an end 4 residues before the CDR3 does, leaving the germline J gene to fill in the end. The chain links TRBV13-3 to TRBJ2-5; TRBD2 matches 9 bases. The CDR3 loop spans 16 amino acids. The V segment lost 3 bases and the J segment 2 bases; nucleotides outside the gene matches: 7. Germline V CDR1 and CDR2: NNHDY, SYVADS. CDR3 bases read: TGTGCCAGCAGTGTACTCGACTGGGGGAGCCAAGAC. Translating gives CASSVLDWGSQD. The full CDR3 sequence reads CASSVLDWGSQDTQYF. The whole variable domain, filled in from reference TRBV13-3 and TRBJ2-5, reads EAAVTQSPRSKVAVTGGKVTLSCHQTNNHDYMYWYRQDTGHGLRLIHYSYVADSTEKGDIPDGYKASRPSQENFSLILELASLSQTAVYFCASSVLDWGSQDTQYFGPGTRLLVL.

In the case of this clone: The genes are named according to mouse. CDR3 DNA, as far as it was read: TGCACCTGCAGTGCAGATAGCGGGGGGTCCTATGCT. It encodes CTCSADSGGSYA. The full CDR3 sequence reads CTCSADSGGSYAEQFF. The chain has TRBV1 and TRBJ2-1, with a weak D call TRBD2 (6 bases). The read terminates 4 residues ahead of where the CDR3 ends, so the germline J gene completes it. Germline V gene data show CDR1 as NSQYPW and CDR2 as LRSPGD (reference sequence). The V end lost 0 bases, the J end lost 3 bases, and 12 bases lay between the germline ends. This CDR3 is built from 16 residues.

This clone came up a few times. Genes and germline come from the mouse. CDR3 DNA, as far as it was read: TGTGCCAGCAGTCACCCGGGACTGGGGAACTAT. It codes for CASSHPGLGNY. The full CDR3 is CASSHPGLGNYEQYF. The chain recombines TRBV13-1 with TRBJ2-7, with 10 bases lining up with TRBD2. The CDR3 goes on 4 residues after the read ends, and that part is filled in from the germline J gene. J lost 3 bases, V lost 4 bases, and 7 bases had no gene match. The CDR3 sequence is 15 residues long. From germline, CDR1 is NSHNY and CDR2 SYGAGN.

The sample holds a few counts of this clone. Mouse gene names apply. CDR3 sequence reads: CASSDASREAETLYF. The sequenced CDR3 bases are TGTGCCAGCAGTGATGCAAGCAGGGAGGCAGAA. The chain employs TRBV13-3 and TRBJ2-3, with D perhaps TRBD1 (5 bases). The CDR3 end lies 4 residues beyond the end of the read and is filled in from the germline J gene. Germline values: CDR1 NNHDY, CDR2 SYVADS. V lost 0 bases and J 3 bases, leaving 11 bases between the germline ends. The CDR3 length is 15 residues.

This clone showed up just a few times. Any gene name here is a mouse gene name. The read gets to within 4 residues of the CDR3 end, and the germline J gene fills in the rest. This sequence joins TRBV1 and TRBJ2-7, with 10 bases aligning to TRBD1. Germline V CDR1 and CDR2: NSQYPW, LRSPGD (reference sequence). The CDR3 is 13 residues long. CDR3 protein: CTCKRDRGYEQYF. The CDR3 DNA, read in part, is TGCACCTGCAAGCGGGACAGGGGTTAT.